This TCR beta chain derives from a study of spatial heterogeneity in lung cancer. Study-wide context: The count of detected beta-chain sequences consistently exceeded that of alpha-chain sequences.

Unique molecular identifiers, one per molecule, were present on every TCR cDNA molecule. TCRdb reprocessed the 5' RACE reads with MiXCR, giving one entry per CDR3 protein. Seen here are over 75,000 distinct CDR3 sequences, approximately 20% observed once, and the top ten hold 5.5% to 7%. Points from the study as a whole: Relative to follow-up, resection was when ubiquitous expanded tumor TCRs appeared more in blood.

This clonotype was seen a single time. Its specificity is not known. Time point here: sample taken at primary tumor resection. Whole RNA was taken from tumor, nontumor lung or frozen PBMC; it was then sequenced unsorted. The donor group consisted of some 70 patients who had untreated, early-stage non-small cell lung cancer. CDR1 is SNHLY, CDR2 FYNNEI, per germline. This CDR3 has 14 amino acids. The sample consisted of PBMCs, taken at surgery. This clonotype was obtained from a male donor with early-stage non-small cell lung cancer. The genes are TRBV2 and TRBJ2-3; possibly TRBD2 for D (6 bases). DNA of the CDR3: TGTGCGGCACGGGGCGGGGCCCTCACAGATACGCAGTATTTT. It yields the protein CAARGGALTDTQYF.